This is a list of T cell receptor beta chains from one sample in a study of cytomegalovirus exposure and HLA in healthy donors. Profiling relied on immunoSEQ multiplex PCR, and the TCRdb table lists in-frame clones only, not all of them. The sample gives 140,000 or so clones, around three quarters of which show up once; 1.5% to 2% is in the top ten. The sample comprised PBMCs. The source of these receptors is a woman in her forties in good health and CMV-seronegative. Both conserved end residues are part of each CDR3. The order of the fields is V gene, D gene, J gene, CDR3 DNA, CDR3 protein. A D gene is named only where the DNA matches it firmly.

v_call: TRBV6-6; d_call: TRBD2; j_call: TRBJ2-5; cdr3_nt: TGTGCCAGCAGTTACTCGACGTGGCGGGGGTTTGAGACCCAGTACTTC; cdr3_aa: CASSYSTWRGFETQYF
v_call: TRBV6-5; d_call: .; j_call: TRBJ2-5; cdr3_nt: TGTGCCAGCAGTTACTCGGCGGGGAACCAAGAGACCCAGTACTTC; cdr3_aa: CASSYSAGNQETQYF
v_call: TRBV19; d_call: .; j_call: TRBJ1-1; cdr3_nt: TGTGCCAGTAGTATAAGACAAGAGAACACTGAAGCTTTCTTT; cdr3_aa: CASSIRQENTEAFF
v_call: TRBV4-2; d_call: .; j_call: TRBJ2-2; cdr3_nt: TGTGCCAGCAGCCAGTATACCGGGGAGCTGTTTTTT; cdr3_aa: CASSQYTGELFF
v_call: TRBV6-4; d_call: TRBD2; j_call: TRBJ2-2; cdr3_nt: TGTGCCAGCAGTGACTCGAACGGGGGGGCTGCCGGGGAGCTGTTTTTT; cdr3_aa: CASSDSNGGAAGELFF
v_call: TRBV6-6; d_call: TRBD1; j_call: TRBJ2-3; cdr3_nt: TGTGCCAGCGGGGACAGACTGTCGGTCACAGATACGCAGTATTTT; cdr3_aa: CASGDRLSVTDTQYF
v_call: TRBV5-1; d_call: TRBD1; j_call: TRBJ1-5; cdr3_nt: TGCGCCAGCAGCCCTCGTCCGGGACAGGGAGCTTATAGCAATCAGCCCCAGCATTTT; cdr3_aa: CASSPRPGQGAYSNQPQHF
v_call: TRBV6-5; d_call: TRBD2; j_call: TRBJ2-7; cdr3_nt: TGTGCCAGCAGGGAGAGCGGGAGTTTTTTGGAGCAGTACTTC; cdr3_aa: CASRESGSFLEQYF
v_call: TRBV10-2; d_call: TRBD1; j_call: TRBJ1-2; cdr3_nt: TGCGCCAGCAGTGATTTGATTAAAAGGCCTCGGACAGGGGGTTATGGCTACACCTTC; cdr3_aa: CASSDLIKRPRTGGYGYTF
v_call: TRBV27; d_call: .; j_call: TRBJ2-5; cdr3_nt: TGTGCCAGCAGCAGGGGACAAGGACGTTCAGGGACCCAGTACTTC; cdr3_aa: CASSRGQGRSGTQYF
v_call: TRBV5-6; d_call: .; j_call: TRBJ2-5; cdr3_nt: TGTGCCAGCAGCAGGGGACTCGACGAGGGTTACTTC; cdr3_aa: CASSRGLDEGYF
v_call: TRBV28; d_call: TRBD1; j_call: TRBJ1-1; cdr3_nt: TGTGCCAGTCGGACAGGGATGAACACTGAAGCTTTCTTT; cdr3_aa: CASRTGMNTEAFF
v_call: TRBV7-9; d_call: .; j_call: TRBJ2-1; cdr3_nt: TGTTCCAGCAGCTTAGTGCGGAGTAATGAGCAGTTCTTC; cdr3_aa: CSSSLVRSNEQFF
v_call: TRBV7-4; d_call: TRBD1; j_call: TRBJ2-7; cdr3_nt: TGTGCCAGCAGCTTAAGTCCGAGACAGGGTCACCACGAGCAGTACTTC; cdr3_aa: CASSLSPRQGHHEQYF
v_call: TRBV6-5; d_call: TRBD1; j_call: TRBJ2-3; cdr3_nt: TGTGCCAGCAGTTACTCCCAGGGGGCCGCAGATACGCAGTATTTT; cdr3_aa: CASSYSQGAADTQYF
v_call: TRBV13; d_call: .; j_call: TRBJ1-4; cdr3_nt: TGTGCCAGCAGCATCGGACGGAGGAATGAAAAACTGTTTTTT; cdr3_aa: CASSIGRRNEKLFF
v_call: TRBV5-1; d_call: .; j_call: TRBJ1-2; cdr3_nt: TGCGCCAGCAGCTTGAACCCAGACAGCTATGGCTACACCTTC; cdr3_aa: CASSLNPDSYGYTF